The 27 T cell receptor beta chains below come from one sample, sequenced in a study of blood T cell repertoires in COVID-19. Method: immunoSEQ multiplex PCR; TCRdb's copy keeps in-frame clones and lacks some. Here the sample spans under 250,000 clones, under 90% being singletons. Sample: PBMCs or T cells enriched from blood (not recorded which). Source of these receptors: a woman in her 30s with acute COVID-19.

This clone has just a few counts. The V and J genes are TRBV5-5 and TRBJ2-5; 13 nucleotides agree with TRBD2. Losses at the gene ends were 2 bases for V and 5 bases for J; bases not matched to a gene: 9. This CDR3 contains 17 residues. The germline V gene encodes CDR1 SGHKS and CDR2 YYEKEE (reference sequence). The CDR3 region has the DNA TGTGCCAGCAGCTTAGGCCAAGGGACTAGCGGGGTGGAGACCCAGTACTTC. Protein: CASSLGQGTSGVETQYF.

This clone showed up just once. This sequence joins TRBV7-6 and TRBJ2-1; 10 positions match TRBD2. The J segment lost 2 bases and the V segment lost 5 bases, leaving 6 bases of the junction unmatched. Germline V gives CDR1 SGHVS, CDR2 FNYEAQ. The CDR3 extends over 16 amino acids. In DNA form, the CDR3 reads TGTGCCAGCAGCACCCTAGCGGGGGATACCTACAATGAGCAGTTCTTC. Its translation is CASSTLAGDTYNEQFF.

To note about this clone: Within the sample, other DNA sequences also encode this same CDR3. The chain joins TRBV5-6 to TRBJ1-1, with no clear D. Germline assignment: CDR1 SGHDT and CDR2 YYEEEE. The CDR3 totals 13 residues. The ends were cut back, 0 bases at V and 2 bases at J, with 5 bases in the middle. The CDR3 DNA reads as TGTGCCAGCAGCTTGGACAGAAACACTGAAGCTTTCTTT. As protein: CASSLDRNTEAFF.

This clone was detected a few times. The chain recombines TRBV18 with TRBJ1-1; TRBD1 matches 8 bases. In germline, CDR1 is KGHSH, CDR2 LQKENI. The CDR3 contains 14 residues. The V gene end was trimmed by 6 bases and the J gene end by 0 bases; junction bases not matched to a gene: 3. The CDR3 DNA is TGTGCCAGCTCCCAGGGGGCAATGAACACTGAAGCTTTCTTT. This codes for CASSQGAMNTEAFF.

CDR3 residues: CASSPPGRGANYGYTF. As DNA, the CDR3 is TGTGCCAGTAGTCCCCCCGGGAGGGGCGCTAACTATGGCTACACCTTC. The chain combines TRBV19 with TRBJ1-2; possibly TRBD1 for D (5 bases). The CDR3 spans 16 residues. Trimming removed 5 bases from V and 0 bases from J, with 16 bases in between. Germline CDR1 LNHDA, CDR2 SQIVND (reference sequence).

The chain joins TRBV19 to TRBJ1-4; 8 nucleotides match TRBD1. Looked up from germline, CDR1 is LNHDA and CDR2 is SQIVND (reference sequence). The CDR3 consists of 14 residues. After removal of 4 bases from V and 5 bases from J, the junction contained 3 bases not matched to a gene. CDR3 protein: CASSTDRGNEKLFF. The DNA of the CDR3 is TGTGCCAGTAGTACCGACAGGGGCAATGAAAAACTGTTTTTT.

CDR3 DNA sequence: TGTGCCAGCAGTTTATCGGGGAGGGGTCTTACCGGGGAGCTGTTTTTT. As protein: CASSLSGRGLTGELFF. The chain joins TRBV28 to TRBJ2-2; TRBD2 matches at 7 bases. CDR1 is MDHEN, CDR2 SYDVKM, per germline. CDR3 length: 16 residues. With 1 base clipped from V and 5 bases from J, the junction kept 7 bases outside the gene matches.

The V call is TRBV9, the J call TRBJ2-3; D remains unclear. Germline CDR1 SGDLS, CDR2 YYNGEE. The ends were cut back, 5 bases at V and 0 bases at J, with 7 bases in the middle. This CDR3 spans 13 amino acids. The CDR3 region has the DNA TGTGCCAGCAGTAAGGAGAGCACAGATACGCAGTATTTT. Amino acids: CASSKESTDTQYF.

The chain combines TRBV28 with TRBJ2-5, with 10 positions matching TRBD1. The germline V gene has CDR1 MDHEN and CDR2 SYDVKM. CDR3 length equals 15 residues. The junction had 7 bases not matched to a gene; V was cut back by 6 bases and J by 3 bases. The CDR3 reads CASRSPGTGEETQYF. The CDR3 DNA is TGTGCCAGCAGGTCCCCCGGGACAGGGGAAGAGACCCAGTACTTC.

The rearrangement joins TRBV5-1 to TRBJ1-6; 9 bases map to TRBD1. V lost 3 bases to trimming and J lost 5 bases; unmatched junction nucleotides: 18. This CDR3 contains 20 residues. Germline V gene lookup returns CDR1 SGHRS and CDR2 YFSETQ. CDR3 protein: CASSSRDRVGRKVNNSPLHF. CDR3 in DNA: TGCGCCAGCAGCTCCCGGGACAGGGTAGGTAGAAAGGTAAATAATTCACCCCTCCACTTT.

V is TRBV7-9 and J is TRBJ2-1, with TRBD1 matching 7 bases. CDR1 is SEHNR, CDR2 FQNEAQ, per germline (reference sequence). The length of the CDR3 is 15 residues. The J segment lost 7 bases and the V segment lost 5 bases, leaving 11 bases of the junction unmatched. CDR3 coding DNA: TGTGCCAGCAGCCCCGGGACAGCCAATTTTAATGAGCAGTTCTTC. Translation: CASSPGTANFNEQFF.

V and J are TRBV6-5 and TRBJ1-5; 9 nucleotides agree with TRBD1. Trimming at V came to 6 bases and at J to 6 bases, leaving 9 bases not matched to a gene. From germline, CDR1 is MNHEY and CDR2 SVGAGI. The CDR3 is made up of 15 amino acids. The CDR3 DNA sequence: TGTGCCAGCAGAACAGGGGGCGAATCGGGTCAGCCCCAGCATTTT. Amino acid sequence: CASRTGGESGQPQHF.

The rearrangement links TRBV4-1 to TRBJ1-3; no clear D gene. CDR1 and CDR2 (germline): MGHRA, YSYEKL. This CDR3 spans 16 amino acids. Deletions cut 0 bases from V and 0 bases from J, with 9 bases between. In DNA form, the CDR3 reads TGCGCCAGCAGCCAAGATTGGAACAGCTCTGGAAACACCATATATTTT. Protein sequence: CASSQDWNSSGNTIYF.

The chain's CDR3 is CASSYSMNTEAFF. The CDR3 DNA sequence: TGCGCCAGCAGTTACAGCATGAACACTGAAGCTTTCTTT. The chain recombines TRBV10-1 with TRBJ1-1; D remains unclear. V was shortened by 5 bases and J by 0 bases, with 7 bases between the two germline ends. Germline V gene sequence: CDR1 WNHNN, CDR2 SYGVQD (reference sequence). CDR3 length: 13 amino acids.

The chain recombines TRBV7-2 with TRBJ2-4; the match to TRBD1 covers 7 bases. This CDR3 spans 14 amino acids. CDR1 SGHTA and CDR2 FQGNSA come from the germline V gene. Germline trimming cut 5 bases from V and 7 bases from J; bases unmatched to any gene: 8. CDR3 sequence (DNA): TGTGCCAGCAGCAGAGACAGGGCGGCGAACATTCAGTACTTC. Residues: CASSRDRAANIQYF.

The CDR3 spells CASSYEVSGGEPYEQYF. The DNA for the CDR3 is TGTGCCAGCAGTTACGAGGTCTCGGGGGGGGAACCCTACGAGCAGTACTTC. This chain links TRBV6-2 or TRBV6-3 with TRBJ2-7; 8 bases match TRBD2. The trim removed 2 bases at V and 2 bases at J, leaving 11 bases unmatched. CDR3 size: 17 residues. CDR1 MNHEY and CDR2 SVGEGT come from the germline V gene.

This rearrangement joins TRBV5-1 to TRBJ2-3, with 11 bases fitting TRBD2. After removal of 0 bases from V and 0 bases from J, the junction contained 0 bases not matched to a gene. Germline CDR1 is SGHRS and CDR2 is YFSETQ. The CDR3 contains 16 residues. The CDR3 is CASSLGLAGSTDTQYF. The CDR3 nucleotides read TGCGCCAGCAGCTTGGGACTAGCGGGAAGCACAGATACGCAGTATTTT.

This chain connects TRBV21-1 to TRBJ1-5. TRBV21-1 is termed a pseudogene. This CDR3 comprises 15 residues. As DNA, the CDR3 is TGTGCCAGCCCAAAGGGAGTCTTGGGCAATCAGCCCCAGCATTTT. This codes for CASPKGVLGNQPQHF.

This clone was observed a handful of times. The chain links TRBV19 to TRBJ1-5, with no clear D. Germline lookup yields CDR1 LNHDA and CDR2 SQIVND (reference sequence). With 6 bases removed from V and 1 base from J, the gap between germline ends came to 19 bases. The CDR3 length is 17 residues. For the CDR3, the DNA is TGTGCCAGTAGCGGTATCAAAAGAGGTGTAAGCAATCAGCCCCAGCATTTT. Its protein is CASSGIKRGVSNQPQHF.

This clone has more than one count but fewer than ten. The chain couples TRBV19 to TRBJ1-1; possible D gene TRBD1, 6 bases. V dropped 7 bases and J dropped 5 bases, with 29 bases sitting between them. Germline CDR1 and CDR2: LNHDA and SQIVND (reference sequence). CDR3 length: 18 residues. CDR3 DNA sequence: TGTGCCAGTAACACAGCCATTGGAGAGGGCAGGGGAAGAACTGAAGCTTTCTTT. Its translation: CASNTAIGEGRGRTEAFF. The full variable domain, with the rest looked up from reference TRBV19 and TRBJ1-1, is DGGITQSPKYLFRKEGQNVTLSCEQNLNHDAMYWYRQDPGQGLRLIYYSQIVNDFQKGDIAEGYSVSREKKESFPLTVTSAQKNPTAFYLCASNTAIGEGRGRTEAFFGQGTRLTVV.

This clone was counted once. Other nucleotide sequences in the sample specify the same CDR3. The chain couples TRBV9 to TRBJ2-3, with D possibly being TRBD2 (6 bases). Trimming removed 2 bases from V and 0 bases from J, with 10 bases in between. The germline CDR1 and CDR2 sequences are SGDLS and YYNGEE. This CDR3 is 15 amino acids long. This CDR3 is CASSVGAGSTDTQYF. CDR3 nucleotide sequence: TGTGCCAGCAGCGTCGGGGCGGGGAGCACAGATACGCAGTATTTT.

The chain uses TRBV6-6 and TRBJ2-7, with TRBD2 matching over 9 bases. The germline V gene encodes CDR1 MNHNY and CDR2 SVGAGI (reference sequence). V shed 6 bases and J 2 bases; nucleotides not matched to a gene: 5. CDR3 length: 14 amino acids. This CDR3 is CASRIAGETYEQYF. The CDR3 DNA is TGTGCCAGCAGAATAGCGGGGGAGACCTACGAGCAGTACTTC.

The genes are TRBV2 and TRBJ1-3, with TRBD1 as a possible D gene (6 bases). The CDR3 contains 16 residues. V was trimmed by 6 bases and J by 4 bases, leaving 19 bases between them. Per the germline V gene, CDR1 is SNHLY and CDR2 is FYNNEI. This CDR3 reads CASRRESGTHGNTIYF. The DNA for the CDR3 is TGTGCCAGCAGAAGAGAATCCGGGACACACGGAAACACCATATATTTT.

This clone occurred a few times. The chain is built from TRBV4-3 and TRBJ2-7, with D maybe TRBD2 (6 bases). Per the germline V gene, CDR1 is LGHNA and CDR2 is YSLEER. Trimming left V 0 bases short and J 5 bases short, with 17 bases between. The CDR3 sequence is 16 residues long. CDR3 DNA sequence: TGCGCCAGCAGCCAAGAGTATACCGGGAGCCCACACGAGCAGTACTTC. Encoded protein: CASSQEYTGSPHEQYF.

The gene calls are TRBV27 and TRBJ2-1; weak D call: TRBD1 (8 bases). Germline V gives CDR1 MNHEY, CDR2 SMNVEV (reference sequence). With 5 bases removed from V and 7 bases from J, the gap between germline ends came to 15 bases. CDR3 length: 14 residues. DNA of the CDR3: TGTGCCAGCAGTACGTACAGGGGGGGGAATGAGCAGTTCTTC. Translated, it gives CASSTYRGGNEQFF.

This clone was detected only once. The chain uses TRBV7-2 and TRBJ2-7; D remains unclear. The CDR3 is 14 residues long. Trimming took off 4 bases at V and 2 bases at J, with 12 bases between the two ends. Germline CDR1 and CDR2: SGHTA and FQGNSA. CDR3 bases: TGTGCCAGCAGCTCTCGACTCTTGACCTACGAGCAGTACTTC. Its translation is CASSSRLLTYEQYF.

The CDR3 loop is CASSQGMGSTGREQYF. CDR3 nucleotide sequence: TGCGCCAGCAGCCAAGGGATGGGGTCCACTGGGAGAGAGCAGTACTTC. This chain connects TRBV4-1 to TRBJ2-7, with a tentative D call TRBD2 (5 bases). Deletions cut 1 base from V and 7 bases from J, with 20 bases between. In germline, CDR1 is MGHRA, CDR2 YSYEKL. CDR3 size: 16 residues.